This entry features one T cell receptor (beta chain) sequence. The germline V and J ends were trimmed by 0 bases and 8 bases, with 19 bases remaining between them. The CDR3 consists of 16 residues. Germline CDR1 MNHEY, CDR2 SVGEGT. In the original workflow: Estimation of nucleated cell counts relied on the amplification of reference gene primers. Sequencing used immunoSEQ multiplex PCR; TCRdb keeps in-frame clones, though not all of them. The DNA gave D and trimming, while V, J and clone size come from that table. The repertoire has about 300,000 clones, more than 70% of them found once; the top ten carry roughly 1.1%. This record belongs to a study of blood T cell repertoires in COVID-19. Study in general: The study drew acute and convalescent COVID-19 samples from the United States, Italy and Spain. Sources were T cells, B-cell-depleted T cells, or PBMCs; the material itself was cDNA or gDNA.

V usage is TRBV6-2 or TRBV6-3 and J usage is TRBJ1-2, with D perhaps TRBD1 (5 bases). The source of this sequence is a woman aged 50 to 65 with acute or convalescent COVID-19. The sample taken for sequencing was peripheral blood. The CDR3 nucleotides are TGTGCCAGCAGTTACTCGATAAACCAGGGCGAGTACGGCTACACCTTC. Encoded protein: CASSYSINQGEYGYTF.